These 29 T cell receptor beta chains share one sample of origin, sequenced in a study of cytotoxic CD8 clonotypes in ibrutinib-treated CLL. Assay used: immunoSEQ multiplex PCR; TCRdb lists only in-frame clones, some missing. Of about 300,000 clones in the sample, around 77% were seen once. The sequences come from PBMCs, collected at disease progression, from a patient treated with ibrutinib. The receptors were gathered from a human donor with chronic lymphocytic leukemia.

The V call is TRBV7-8, the J call TRBJ2-6; D unclear. V was cut by 1 base and J by 0 bases, with 4 bases left in between. Germline V gene lookup returns CDR1 SGHVS and CDR2 FQNEAQ. The CDR3 has 15 residues. CDR3 sequence reads: CASSLGLSGANVLTF. CDR3 sequence (DNA): TGTGCCAGCAGCTTAGGGCTCTCTGGGGCCAACGTCCTGACTTTC. Complete variable domain (other parts from reference TRBV7-8 and TRBJ2-6): GAGVSQSPRYKVAKRGQDVALRCDPISGHVSLFWYQQALGQGPEFLTYFQNEAQLDKSGLPSDRFFAERPEGSVSTLKIQRTQQEDSAVYLCASSLGLSGANVLTFGAGSRLTVL.

This clone showed up just a few times. V gene TRBV28 combines with J gene TRBJ1-2; D is ambiguous. This CDR3 comprises 10 residues. In germline, CDR1 is MDHEN, CDR2 SYDVKM. CDR3 loop: CVGEGYGYTF. CDR3 DNA sequence: TGTGTAGGCGAGGGCTATGGCTACACCTTC.

There are a few counts of this clone. The genes are TRBV5-1 and TRBJ2-7, with D perhaps matching TRBD1 or TRBD2 (5 bases each). Germline V gene lookup returns CDR1 SGHRS and CDR2 YFSETQ. The CDR3 has 15 residues. V gave up 6 bases and J gave up 5 bases, with 21 bases separating them. The CDR3 loop reads CASKRPGPVAHEQYF. CDR3 DNA: TGCGCCAGCAAGCGGCCGGGGCCTGTCGCCCACGAGCAGTACTTC. The variable domain in full, completed from reference TRBV5-1 and TRBJ2-7, reads KAGVTQTPRYLIKTRGQQVTLSCSPISGHRSVSWYQQTPGQGLQFLFEYFSETQRNKGNFPGRFSGRQFSNSRSEMNVSTLELGDSALYLCASKRPGPVAHEQYFGPGTRLTVT.

The chain carries TRBV6-1 and TRBJ1-2; possibly TRBD1 for D (6 bases). V was shortened by 8 bases and J by 7 bases, with 11 bases between the two germline ends. Germline CDR1 reads MNHNS; CDR2 reads SASEGT. This CDR3 has 11 amino acids. CDR3 DNA sequence: TGTGCCAGCCGACAGGCAGGTGGCTACACCTTC. Protein sequence: CASRQAGGYTF.

The chain combines TRBV4-1 with TRBJ1-5; D uncertain. V lost 0 bases, J lost 10 bases, and 16 bases lay in between. The CDR3 runs 15 residues. Germline-derived CDR1 and CDR2 are MGHRA and YSYEKL. This chain's CDR3 is CASSQEENPVFPQHF. The CDR3 DNA reads as TGCGCCAGCAGCCAAGAAGAGAACCCTGTATTCCCCCAGCATTTT.

This CDR3 reads CASSSRDRGRETQYF. The CDR3 coding sequence is TGTGCCAGCAGTTCCAGGGACAGGGGGCGGGAGACCCAGTACTTC. This rearrangement joins TRBV28 to TRBJ2-5; 12 nucleotides align to TRBD1. The CDR3 runs to 15 residues. Trimming at V came to 4 bases and at J to 5 bases, leaving 5 bases not matched to a gene. Germline V gene lookup returns CDR1 MDHEN and CDR2 SYDVKM.

This clone was counted a few times. The rearrangement uses TRBV11-2 and TRBJ2-5; possibly TRBD1 for D (5 bases). Between the trimmed V and J ends, which lost 2 bases and 0 bases, there was a span of 7 bases. The CDR3 spans 14 residues. In germline, CDR1 is SGHAT, CDR2 FQNNGV. The CDR3 is CASSLIGDQETQYF. CDR3 nucleotides: TGTGCCAGCAGCTTAATAGGGGACCAAGAGACCCAGTACTTC.

This chain connects TRBV29-1 to TRBJ1-1; TRBD1 aligns across 7 bases. V was clipped by 6 bases and J by 2 bases; unmatched bases: 6. The CDR3 is made up of 13 amino acids. Germline V gene lookup returns CDR1 SQVTM and CDR2 ANQGSEA. The CDR3 coding sequence is TGCAGCGTCAGACAGGGCGTTAACACTGAAGCTTTCTTT. Protein product: CSVRQGVNTEAFF.

The chain recombines TRBV28 with TRBJ1-2; perhaps TRBD1 as D (6 bases). There are 14 residues in the CDR3. V was cut by 2 bases and J by 8 bases, with 15 bases left in between. Germline lookup yields CDR1 MDHEN and CDR2 SYDVKM. In DNA form, the CDR3 reads TGTGCCAGCAGTTTAAATACCGGGGGCTGGGGCTACACCTTC. It is translated as CASSLNTGGWGYTF.

The chain employs TRBV9 and TRBJ1-4; 7 positions match TRBD1. V was clipped by 4 bases and J by 8 bases; unmatched bases: 11. The CDR3 is 15 residues long. Germline CDR1 and CDR2: SGDLS and YYNGEE. The CDR3 region is CASSPGGGSWEKLFF. The DNA of the CDR3 is TGTGCCAGCAGCCCGGGAGGGGGCTCGTGGGAAAAACTGTTTTTT.

The sample holds a few counts of this clone. DNA for the CDR3: TGTGCCAGCAGAGCTAGCGGGGGGACCTCCTACGAGCAGTACTTC. Protein product: CASRASGGTSYEQYF. This rearrangement joins TRBV2 to TRBJ2-7; TRBD2 matches 11 bases. The trim removed 6 bases at V and 0 bases at J, leaving 4 bases unmatched. The V gene's germline CDR1 is SNHLY and CDR2 FYNNEI. The CDR3 runs 15 residues.

The table lists this clone with a few counts. V gene TRBV25-1 combines with J gene TRBJ2-5; no definite D call. CDR1 and CDR2 from the germline V gene are MGHDK and SYGVNS. V lost 6 bases to trimming and J lost 4 bases, with 12 bases between them. This CDR3 is built from 13 residues. The CDR3 DNA reads as TGTGCCAGCAGAGGACCGGATCTAGAGACCCAGTACTTC. Translated, it gives CASRGPDLETQYF.

This chain uses TRBV19 with TRBJ2-7, with 15 positions matching TRBD2. The CDR3 is 20 amino acids. Per the germline V gene, CDR1 is LNHDA and CDR2 is SQIVND (reference sequence). The junction had 12 bases not matched to a gene; V was cut back by 3 bases and J by 0 bases. The CDR3 coding sequence is TGTGCCAGTAGTATCCCCAGGACTAGCGGGAGGGCGGGATCCTCCTACGAGCAGTACTTC. It encodes CASSIPRTSGRAGSSYEQYF.

The chain links TRBV19 to TRBJ2-1; no clear D gene. There are 13 residues in the CDR3. Germline-derived CDR1 and CDR2 are LNHDA and SQIVND (reference sequence). Trimming left V 6 bases short and J 5 bases short, with 11 bases between. In DNA form, the CDR3 reads TGTGCCAGTAGCGGCGCCCCCCACAATGAGCAGTTCTTC. Its protein is CASSGAPHNEQFF.

This sequence joins TRBV5-6 and TRBJ1-2; D is perhaps TRBD1 (6 bases). The CDR3 consists of 14 residues. Trimming shortened V by 7 bases and J by 1 base, and 14 bases separated the two germline ends. Germline V gene sequence: CDR1 SGHDT, CDR2 YYEEEE. The CDR3 DNA is TGTGCCAGCGTTTCGACAGGACTTAACTATGGCTACACCTTC. It yields the protein CASVSTGLNYGYTF.

The rearrangement uses TRBV5-4 and TRBJ1-2; D is ambiguous. Germline-derived CDR1 and CDR2 are SGHNT and YYREEE (reference sequence). V shed 5 bases and J shed 6 bases, with 11 bases lying between them. There are 12 residues in the CDR3. CDR3 in DNA: TGTGCCAGCAGTCTCGGCCTAAATGGCTACACCTTC. Encoded protein: CASSLGLNGYTF. Variable domain in full (rest from reference TRBV5-4 and TRBJ1-2): ETGVTQSPTHLIKTRGQQVTLRCSSQSGHNTVSWYQQALGQGPQFIFQYYREEENGRGNFPPRFSGLQFPNYSSELNVNALELDDSALYLCASSLGLNGYTFGSGTRLTVV.

The rearrangement uses TRBV28 and TRBJ2-7; the match to TRBD1 covers 9 bases. Germline CDR1 is MDHEN and CDR2 is SYDVKM. V lost 3 bases to trimming and J lost 4 bases; unmatched junction nucleotides: 7. The CDR3 is made up of 15 amino acids. The DNA of the CDR3 is TGTGCCAGCAGTTTCTTGGGAGGACAGGGGTACGAGCAGTACTTC. Translating it yields CASSFLGGQGYEQYF.

This clone occurred a few times. The chain links TRBV2 to TRBJ2-4, with D uncertain. This CDR3 comprises 16 residues. Trimming shortened V by 6 bases and J by 5 bases, and 20 bases separated the two germline ends. The germline V gene encodes CDR1 SNHLY and CDR2 FYNNEI. CDR3 nucleotides: TGTGCCAGCAGGGACCCCCGTGGGGAAACCCAAAACATTCAGTACTTC. This encodes CASRDPRGETQNIQYF. The full variable domain, completed using reference TRBV2 and TRBJ2-4, is EPEVTQTPSHQVTQMGQEVILRCVPISNHLYFYWYRQILGQKVEFLVSFYNNEISEKSEIFDDQFSVERPDGSNFTLKIRSTKLEDSAMYFCASRDPRGETQNIQYFGAGTRLSVL.

The rearrangement links TRBV29-1 to TRBJ1-3; D call uncertain. This CDR3 is 15 amino acids long. V lost 1 base and J 0 bases, leaving 10 bases between the germline ends. The germline V gene encodes CDR1 SQVTM and CDR2 ANQGSEA. CDR3: CSVEVGLLSGNTIYF. Here the CDR3 DNA reads TGCAGCGTTGAAGTCGGTTTGCTCTCTGGAAACACCATATATTTT.

This clone has just a few counts. The rearrangement joins TRBV6-1 to TRBJ1-2; D call uncertain. The ends were cut back, 5 bases at V and 4 bases at J, with 8 bases in the middle. The germline CDR1 and CDR2 sequences are MNHNS and SASEGT. The CDR3 runs 12 residues. In DNA form, the CDR3 reads TGTGCCAGCAGTAGACACAGCTATGGCTACACCTTC. This encodes CASSRHSYGYTF.

This sequence joins TRBV7-9 and TRBJ2-1; possibly TRBD2 for D (5 bases). The CDR3 spans 14 residues. From germline, CDR1 is SEHNR and CDR2 FQNEAQ (reference sequence). V gave up 5 bases and J gave up 6 bases, with 14 bases separating them. CDR3 bases: TGTGCCAGCAGCCCCGAGCGGCCTCGCAATGAGCAGTTCTTC. This gives the protein CASSPERPRNEQFF.

This clone has a handful of counts. The chain carries TRBV5-1 and TRBJ1-1; no definite D call. Germline loops: CDR1 SGHRS, CDR2 YFSETQ. V dropped 4 bases and J dropped 0 bases, with 16 bases sitting between them. The CDR3 length is 16 residues. CDR3 sequence reads: CASSLIYAGLNTEAFF. The CDR3 DNA follows: TGCGCCAGCAGCCTGATTTACGCAGGACTGAACACTGAAGCTTTCTTT.

The chain joins TRBV10-3 to TRBJ2-7, with 11 positions matching TRBD1. This CDR3 contains 12 residues. Germline V lookup: CDR1 ENHRY, CDR2 SYGVKD. V lost 9 bases and J lost 3; bases outside the gene matches: 1. The CDR3 region has the DNA TGTGCCATGGGACAGGGGGACTACGAGCAGTACTTC. Encoded protein: CAMGQGDYEQYF.

The chain carries TRBV6-6 and TRBJ2-1, with D perhaps assigned TRBD1 or TRBD2 (5 bases each). The CDR3 is 16 residues long. V was clipped by 6 bases and J by 4 bases, with 19 bases between them. The germline V gene has CDR1 MNHNY and CDR2 SVGAGI (reference sequence). CDR3 protein: CASSHLKGSEYNEQFF. CDR3 DNA sequence: TGTGCCAGCAGCCACCTTAAGGGGAGCGAATACAATGAGCAGTTCTTC.

Only one count was recorded for this clone. The rearrangement uses TRBV9 and TRBJ2-1, with 8 bases identical to TRBD2. Trimming cost V 0 bases and J 4 bases; bases outside gene matches: 3. Germline V gene lookup returns CDR1 SGDLS and CDR2 YYNGEE. The CDR3 length is 15 residues. The CDR3 nucleotides are TGTGCCAGCAGCGTAGGGACTAGCAGTTACAATGAGCAGTTCTTC. Its translation: CASSVGTSSYNEQFF.

V gene TRBV4-3 combines with J gene TRBJ2-3; D is unclear. The germline V and J ends were trimmed by 1 base and 5 bases, with 16 bases remaining between them. CDR1 and CDR2 from the germline V gene are LGHNA and YSLEER. The CDR3 extends over 16 amino acids. CDR3 protein: CASSQGVARRGDTQYF. The CDR3 nucleotides read TGCGCCAGCAGCCAAGGTGTTGCGCGGCGCGGAGATACGCAGTATTTT.

The gene calls are TRBV7-2 and TRBJ1-1; 7 bases fit TRBD1. Trimming at V came to 4 bases and at J to 1 base, leaving 3 bases not matched to a gene. Germline assignment: CDR1 SGHTA and CDR2 FQGNSA. This CDR3 has 14 residues. The CDR3 sequence is CASSYRGGNTEAFF. DNA for the CDR3: TGTGCCAGCAGCTACAGGGGCGGGAACACTGAAGCTTTCTTT.

The chain carries TRBV6-5 and TRBJ1-4; D not certain. CDR3 size: 13 residues. The ends were cut back, 4 bases at V and 0 bases at J, with 3 bases in the middle. CDR1 and CDR2 from the germline V gene are MNHEY and SVGAGI. This chain's CDR3 is CASSSATNEKLFF. The CDR3 DNA is TGTGCCAGCAGTTCTGCAACTAATGAAAAACTGTTTTTT.

The chain is built from TRBV5-1 and TRBJ2-2; TRBD2 agrees at 9 bases. The V and J ends lost 3 bases and 5 bases, in that order; junction bases with no gene match: 5. The germline V gene has CDR1 SGHRS and CDR2 YFSETQ. The CDR3 loop spans 15 amino acids. This CDR3 is CASSSLAGSTGELFF. For the CDR3, the DNA is TGCGCCAGCAGCTCACTAGCGGGCTCAACCGGGGAGCTGTTTTTT.